The clone carrying this T cell receptor (beta chain) was observed a few times. In the original workflow: Nucleated cell number was recorded as an estimate derived from reference gene primer amplification. This table comes from immunoSEQ multiplex PCR, and its TCRdb copy is limited to in-frame clones, with some not included. The V and J calls and clone size are taken from that table; D and trimming were inferred from the DNA. The sample contains about 240,000 clones, roughly 82% of which appear only once. This sample stems from a study of blood T cell repertoires in COVID-19. Overall study: COVID-19 samples collected from the United States, Italy and Spain covered acute and convalescent phases.

The length of the CDR3 is 15 residues. Germline CDR1 is SGHTA and CDR2 is FQGNSA. Germline trimming cut 5 bases from V and 2 bases from J; bases unmatched to any gene: 4. The chain has TRBV7-2 and TRBJ1-3, with 9 nucleotides matching TRBD1. Sequencing was done on a sample of peripheral blood. This TCR was sampled from a woman between 70 and 85 years old with acute or convalescent COVID-19. This CDR3 reads CASSINRGPGNTIYF. DNA of the CDR3: TGTGCCAGCAGCATTAACAGGGGGCCTGGAAACACCATATATTTT.